A selection of T cell receptor beta chains follows, all from one sample in a study of shared clonotypes between healthy human individuals. Sequencing used immunoSEQ multiplex PCR; TCRdb keeps in-frame clones, though not all of them. The sample lists under 600,000 clones, 95% to 98% occurring once. The source material was naive CD8+ T cells sorted from blood. The origin of the receptors is a man aged 25 to 40 in good health. The CDR3 runs from the conserved cysteine through the conserved F or W. Each record gives: D gene, V gene, J gene, clone size, CDR3 protein, CDR3 DNA. The D gene is left open where the match is weak. Clone size is stated in some rows and not others, as once, few, many or a class when expanded.

-	TRBV6-1	TRBJ1-1	-	CASSEAVGWTEAFF	TGTGCCAGCAGTGAAGCCGTGGGATGGACTGAAGCTTTCTTT
-	TRBV5-1	TRBJ2-6	-	CASSLEAGVSSGANVLTF	TGCGCCAGCAGCTTGGAAGCAGGGGTGAGCTCTGGGGCCAACGTCCTGACTTTC
-	TRBV9	TRBJ2-1	once	CASSVAGLNEQFF	TGTGCCAGCAGCGTAGCCGGGCTCAATGAGCAGTTCTTC
TRBD1	TRBV19	TRBJ2-1	-	CASSIFVTGGEQFF	TGTGCCAGTAGTATATTTGTGACAGGGGGCGAGCAGTTCTTC
-	TRBV13	TRBJ1-2	-	CASSRTSVPTANYGYTF	TGTGCCAGCAGCCGCACCTCGGTCCCGACGGCTAACTATGGCTACACCTTC
-	TRBV11-2	TRBJ2-3	once	CASSFRDRRLGDTQYF	TGTGCCAGCAGCTTCCGGGACCGCCGTTTAGGAGATACGCAGTATTTT
TRBD1	TRBV29-1	TRBJ2-3	-	CSVEDRVDRGSTDTQYF	TGCAGCGTTGAAGATCGGGTTGACAGGGGTAGCACAGATACGCAGTATTTT
TRBD2	TRBV6-6	TRBJ2-3	-	CASSYPLAGGLDTQYF	TGTGCCAGCAGTTATCCTCTAGCGGGAGGGCTAGATACGCAGTATTTT
TRBD2	TRBV7-3	TRBJ2-1	-	CASSTGLAGYNEQFF	TGTGCCAGCAGCACGGGACTAGCGGGCTACAATGAGCAGTTCTTC
-	TRBV6-6	TRBJ1-4	-	CASSHKGRGEKLFF	TGTGCCAGCAGCCACAAGGGGCGCGGAGAAAAACTGTTTTTT
-	TRBV7-9	TRBJ1-1	-	CASSLDGGSNTEAFF	TGTGCCAGCAGCTTAGACGGAGGGTCGAACACTGAAGCTTTCTTT
-	TRBV7-9	TRBJ2-2	-	CASSLEGGRGNTGELFF	TGTGCCAGCAGCTTAGAAGGTGGACGGGGTAACACCGGGGAGCTGTTTTTT
-	TRBV7-9	TRBJ2-2	-	CASSLVGGRKNTGELFF	TGTGCCAGCAGCTTAGTCGGTGGGAGAAAGAACACCGGGGAGCTGTTTTTT
-	TRBV9	TRBJ2-5	-	CASSVGSGTETQYF	TGTGCCAGCAGCGTAGGTTCAGGGACGGAGACCCAGTACTTC
-	TRBV6-5	TRBJ2-1	-	CASSYGGGSYNEQFF	TGTGCCAGCAGTTACGGAGGGGGCTCCTACAATGAGCAGTTCTTC
-	TRBV28	TRBJ2-1	-	CASSFRESYYNEQFF	TGTGCCAGCAGTTTCCGAGAGTCCTACTACAATGAGCAGTTCTTC
-	TRBV7-9	TRBJ1-2	-	CASSFTGAQEVSDYGYTF	TGTGCCAGCAGCTTCACTGGAGCCCAGGAGGTCTCTGACTATGGCTACACCTTC
-	TRBV7-9	TRBJ2-7	-	CASSPISLNYKQYF	TGTGCCAGCAGCCCGATCAGCCTGAACTACAAGCAGTACTTC
-	TRBV27	TRBJ1-5	-	CASSLGGVSQPQHF	TGTGCCAGCAGTCTCGGGGGGGTGTCTCAGCCCCAGCATTTT
TRBD2	TRBV11-3	TRBJ2-2	-	CASSKREGNTGELFF	TGTGCCAGCAGCAAGCGGGAGGGAAACACCGGGGAGCTGTTTTTT
-	TRBV7-8	TRBJ1-1	-	CASSFGRGIFTEAFF	TGTGCCAGCAGCTTTGGTCGAGGTATCTTCACTGAAGCTTTCTTT
-	TRBV6-1	TRBJ2-4	-	CASSDPNRDSKNIQYF	TGTGCCAGCAGTGACCCGAACAGGGACTCCAAAAACATTCAGTACTTC
TRBD1	TRBV27	TRBJ2-5	-	CASSSIGTGWNQETQYF	TGTGCCAGCAGTTCCATCGGGACAGGCTGGAATCAAGAGACCCAGTACTTC